This TCR beta chain was found in a study of neurological immune-mediated disorders. Unsorted libraries were generated from 2 million PBMCs. These cells had been stored in RNAlater at -80 C. This clonotype was detected ten times or more. The antigen is not known. Regarding the study as a whole: Association of the multiple sclerosis repertoire cluster with clinical or MRI features was not observed for any feature.

The cDNA came from 5'RACE, which used 10-nucleotide random UMIs. TCRdb recomputed calls from the 5' RACE reads with MiXCR, one row per CDR3 protein. Of about 66,000 distinct CDR3 sequences in the sample, 3.4% were seen once. Germline values: CDR1 MGHDK, CDR2 SYGVNS. The CDR3 runs 15 residues. Trimming left V 6 bases short and J 4 bases short, with 17 bases between. The chain employs TRBV25-1 and TRBJ2-3; D might be TRBD2 (5 bases). The clonotype was recovered from a man between 35 and 55 years old with multiple sclerosis. The sequencing input was PBMCs. CDR3 DNA sequence: TGTGCCAGCAGCCGGAGGACGGGTGGGGCAGATACGCAGTATTTT. This encodes CASSRRTGGADTQYF.